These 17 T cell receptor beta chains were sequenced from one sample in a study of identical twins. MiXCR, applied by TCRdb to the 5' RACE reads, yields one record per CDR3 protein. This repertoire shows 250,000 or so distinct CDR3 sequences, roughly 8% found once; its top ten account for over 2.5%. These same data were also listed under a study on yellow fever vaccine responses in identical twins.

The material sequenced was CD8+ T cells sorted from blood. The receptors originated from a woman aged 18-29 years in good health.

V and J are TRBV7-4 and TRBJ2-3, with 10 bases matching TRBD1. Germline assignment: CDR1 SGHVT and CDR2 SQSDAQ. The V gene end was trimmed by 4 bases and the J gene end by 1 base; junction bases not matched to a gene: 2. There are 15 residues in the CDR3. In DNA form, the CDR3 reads TGTGCCAGCAGCTCGACAGGGGGCTGCACAGATACGCAGTATTTT. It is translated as CASSSTGGCTDTQYF.

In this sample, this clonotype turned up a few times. CDR3 sequence (DNA): TGCAGTGCTAGATACCCAGATTCCTACGAGCAGTACTTC. Amino acid sequence: CSARYPDSYEQYF. The rearrangement links TRBV20-1 to TRBJ2-7; D gene unclear. Per the germline V gene, CDR1 is DFQATT and CDR2 is SNEGSKA (reference sequence). The CDR3 consists of 13 residues. With 2 bases removed from V and 1 base from J, the gap between germline ends came to 9 bases.

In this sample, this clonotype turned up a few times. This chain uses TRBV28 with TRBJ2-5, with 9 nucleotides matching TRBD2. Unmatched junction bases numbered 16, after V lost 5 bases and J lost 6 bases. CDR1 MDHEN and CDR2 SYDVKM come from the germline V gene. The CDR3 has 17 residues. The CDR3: CASSLLAGSPTGKTQYF. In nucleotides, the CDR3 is TGTGCCAGCAGTCTTCTAGCGGGATCTCCAACAGGAAAGACCCAGTACTTC.

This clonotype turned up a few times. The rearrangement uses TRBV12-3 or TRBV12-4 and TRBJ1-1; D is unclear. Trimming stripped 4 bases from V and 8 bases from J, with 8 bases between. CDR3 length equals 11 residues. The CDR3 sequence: CASSSDLEAFF. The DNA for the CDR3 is TGTGCCAGCAGTTCGGACTTAGAAGCTTTCTTT.

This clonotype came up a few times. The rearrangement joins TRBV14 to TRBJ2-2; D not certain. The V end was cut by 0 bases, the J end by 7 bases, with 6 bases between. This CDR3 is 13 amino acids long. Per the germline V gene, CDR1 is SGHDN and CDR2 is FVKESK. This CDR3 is CASSQDPDGELFF. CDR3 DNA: TGTGCCAGCAGCCAAGATCCGGACGGGGAGCTGTTTTTT.

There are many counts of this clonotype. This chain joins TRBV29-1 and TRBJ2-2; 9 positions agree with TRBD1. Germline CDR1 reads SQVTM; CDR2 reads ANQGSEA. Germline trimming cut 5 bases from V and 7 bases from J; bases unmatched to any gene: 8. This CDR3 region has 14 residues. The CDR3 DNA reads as TGCAGCGTTTCCTCGACAGGGGGGGGCGGGGAGCTGTTTTTT. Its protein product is CSVSSTGGGGELFF.

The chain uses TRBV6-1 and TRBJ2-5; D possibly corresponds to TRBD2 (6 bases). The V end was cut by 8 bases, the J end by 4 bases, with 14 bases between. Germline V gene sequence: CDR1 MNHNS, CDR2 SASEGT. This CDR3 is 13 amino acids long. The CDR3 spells CASGDGDSETQYF. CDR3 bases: TGTGCCAGCGGAGATGGGGACTCAGAGACCCAGTACTTC.

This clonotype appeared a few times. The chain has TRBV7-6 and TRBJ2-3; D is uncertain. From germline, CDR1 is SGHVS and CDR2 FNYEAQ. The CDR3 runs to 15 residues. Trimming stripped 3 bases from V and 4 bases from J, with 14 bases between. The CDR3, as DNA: TGTGCCAGCAGCTTGTTGGCGGTAGCCCCAGATACGCAGTATTTT. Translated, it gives CASSLLAVAPDTQYF.

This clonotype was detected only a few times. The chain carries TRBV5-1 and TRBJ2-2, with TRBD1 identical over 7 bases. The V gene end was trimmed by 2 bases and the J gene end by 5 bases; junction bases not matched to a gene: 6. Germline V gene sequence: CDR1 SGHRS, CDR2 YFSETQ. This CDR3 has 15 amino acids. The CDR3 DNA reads TGCGCCAGCAGCTTCTTCACAGGGGAGACCGGGGAGCTGTTTTTT. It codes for CASSFFTGETGELFF.

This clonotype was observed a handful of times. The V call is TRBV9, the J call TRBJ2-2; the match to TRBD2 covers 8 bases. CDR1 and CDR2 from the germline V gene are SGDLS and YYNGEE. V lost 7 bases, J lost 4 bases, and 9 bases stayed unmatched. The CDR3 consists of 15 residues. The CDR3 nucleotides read TGTGCCAGCTCTGCAGCGGGGGCGGCCACCGGGGAGCTGTTTTTT. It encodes CASSAAGAATGELFF.

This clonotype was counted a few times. The CDR3 nucleotides are TGTGCCAGCAGCTTAGGGGGACTTTACTCCTACGAGCAGTACTTC. Protein sequence: CASSLGGLYSYEQYF. This sequence joins TRBV7-9 and TRBJ2-7, with a tentative D call TRBD2 (6 bases). V was pared by 1 base and J by 0 bases, with 10 bases between. The length of the CDR3 is 15 residues. Germline-derived CDR1 and CDR2 are SEHNR and FQNEAQ (reference sequence).

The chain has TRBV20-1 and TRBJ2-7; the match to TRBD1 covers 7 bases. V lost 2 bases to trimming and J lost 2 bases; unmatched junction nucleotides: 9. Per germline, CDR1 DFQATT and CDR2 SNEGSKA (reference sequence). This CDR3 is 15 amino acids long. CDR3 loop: CSARMIWDRTYEQYF. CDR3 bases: TGCAGTGCTAGAATGATATGGGACAGAACCTACGAGCAGTACTTC.

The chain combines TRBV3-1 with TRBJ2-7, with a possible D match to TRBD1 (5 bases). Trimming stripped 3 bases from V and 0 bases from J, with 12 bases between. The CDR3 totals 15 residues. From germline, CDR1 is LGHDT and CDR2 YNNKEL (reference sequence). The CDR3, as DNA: TGTGCCAGCAGCCATATAGGGGAAAGCTCCTACGAGCAGTACTTC. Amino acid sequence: CASSHIGESSYEQYF.

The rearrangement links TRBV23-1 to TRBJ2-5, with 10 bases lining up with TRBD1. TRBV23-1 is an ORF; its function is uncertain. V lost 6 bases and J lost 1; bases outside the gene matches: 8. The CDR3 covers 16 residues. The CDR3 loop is CASSDRGQQPQETQYF. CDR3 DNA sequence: TGCGCCAGCAGCGACAGGGGGCAACAACCCCAAGAGACCCAGTACTTC.

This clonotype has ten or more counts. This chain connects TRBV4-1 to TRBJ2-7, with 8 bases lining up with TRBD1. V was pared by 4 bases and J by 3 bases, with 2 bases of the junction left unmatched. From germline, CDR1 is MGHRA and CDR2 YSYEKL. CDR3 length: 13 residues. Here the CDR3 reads CASSLDRVYEQYF. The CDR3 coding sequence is TGCGCCAGCAGCCTGGACAGGGTCTACGAGCAGTACTTC.

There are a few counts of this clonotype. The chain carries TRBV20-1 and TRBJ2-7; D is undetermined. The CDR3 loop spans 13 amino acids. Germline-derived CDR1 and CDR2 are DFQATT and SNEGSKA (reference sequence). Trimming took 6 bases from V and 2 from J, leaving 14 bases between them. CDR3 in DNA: TGCAGTGCAGCCGGGCCCGACCCCTACGAGCAGTACTTC. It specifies CSAAGPDPYEQYF.

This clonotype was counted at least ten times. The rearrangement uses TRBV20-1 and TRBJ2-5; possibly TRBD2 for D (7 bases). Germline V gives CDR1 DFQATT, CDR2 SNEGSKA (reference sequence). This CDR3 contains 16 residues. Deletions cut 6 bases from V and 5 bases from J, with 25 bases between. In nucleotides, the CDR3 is TGCAGTGCGAGGGGGGAAGGGGGGGCTTCGTGGGAGACCCAGTACTTC. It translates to CSARGEGGASWETQYF.